The present entry profiles one T cell receptor (beta chain) with its context. The antigen is not known. Naive CD8 isolation took CD45RO-negative cells positively selected for CCR7 and excluded terminally differentiated effector memory CD45RA+ cells. Healthy HIV-negative adults with no recent acute infections or vaccinations were recruited as donors. These data come from a study of shared clonotypes between healthy human individuals. Profiled with immunoSEQ multiplex PCR; TCRdb holds only in-frame clones, not every one. The sample carries about 2.2 million clones, 85% to 95% recorded once. Study-wide findings and caveats: Researchers sampled only blood; tissue repertoires likely differ. Rarefaction curves obtained for sorted subsets showed sequencing incomplete despite large depth.

Looked up from germline, CDR1 is SGHAT and CDR2 is FQNNGV. The CDR3 covers 14 residues. V was clipped by 1 base and J by 4 bases, with 11 bases between them. The sequenced material came from naive CD8+ T cells from PBMCs. This receptor was taken from a man younger than 30 in good health. Some clones in this sample may be carry-over from other donors' samples. V usage is TRBV11-2 and J usage is TRBJ2-7; D remains ambiguous. CDR3 nucleotides: TGTGCCAGCAGCTTAGTCTTGGGCGGTTACGAGCAGTACTTC. Protein product: CASSLVLGGYEQYF. Looking up the rest from reference TRBV11-2 and TRBJ2-7 gives the full variable domain: EAGVAQSPRYKIIEKRQSVAFWCNPISGHATLYWYQQILGQGPKLLIQFQNNGVVDDSQLPKDRFSAERLKGVDSTLKIQPAKLEDSAVYLCASSLVLGGYEQYFGPGTRLTVT.